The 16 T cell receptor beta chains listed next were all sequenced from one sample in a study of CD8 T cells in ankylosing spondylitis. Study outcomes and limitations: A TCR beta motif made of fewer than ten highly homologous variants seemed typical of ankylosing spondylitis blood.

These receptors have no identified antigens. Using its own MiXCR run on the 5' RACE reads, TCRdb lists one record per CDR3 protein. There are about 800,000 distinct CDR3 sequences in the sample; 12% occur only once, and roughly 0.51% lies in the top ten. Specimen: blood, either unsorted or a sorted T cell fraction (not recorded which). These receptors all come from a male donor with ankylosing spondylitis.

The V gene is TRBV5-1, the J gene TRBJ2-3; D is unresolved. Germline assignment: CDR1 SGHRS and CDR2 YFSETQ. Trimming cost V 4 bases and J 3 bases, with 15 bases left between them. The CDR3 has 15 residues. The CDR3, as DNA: TGCGCCAGCAGCCTCCAAAGCCTGGAAACAGATACGCAGTATTTT. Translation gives CASSLQSLETDTQYF.

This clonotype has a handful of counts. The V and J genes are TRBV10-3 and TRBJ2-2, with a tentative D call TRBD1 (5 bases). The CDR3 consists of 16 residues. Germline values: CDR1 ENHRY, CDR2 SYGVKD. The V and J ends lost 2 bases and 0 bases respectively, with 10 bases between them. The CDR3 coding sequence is TGTGCCATCAGTGAGATGAGACAGACGAACACCGGGGAGCTGTTTTTT. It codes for CAISEMRQTNTGELFF.

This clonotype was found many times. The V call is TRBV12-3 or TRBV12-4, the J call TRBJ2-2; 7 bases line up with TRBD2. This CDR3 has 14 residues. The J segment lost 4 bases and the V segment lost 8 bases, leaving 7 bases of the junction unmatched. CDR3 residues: CASGRGVATGELFF. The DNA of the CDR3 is TGTGCCAGCGGGAGGGGCGTCGCCACCGGGGAGCTGTTTTTT.

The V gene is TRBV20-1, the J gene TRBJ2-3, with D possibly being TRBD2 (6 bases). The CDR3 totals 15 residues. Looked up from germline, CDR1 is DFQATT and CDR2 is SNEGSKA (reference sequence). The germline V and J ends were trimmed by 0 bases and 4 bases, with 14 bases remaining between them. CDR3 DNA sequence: TGCAGTGCTAGAGACGCGGGACTCAACGCAGATACGCAGTATTTT. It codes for CSARDAGLNADTQYF.

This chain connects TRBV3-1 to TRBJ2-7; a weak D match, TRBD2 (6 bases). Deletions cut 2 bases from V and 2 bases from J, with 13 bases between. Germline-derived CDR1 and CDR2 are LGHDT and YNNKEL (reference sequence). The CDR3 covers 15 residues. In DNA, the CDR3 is TGTGCCAGCAGCCAACCGTCTGCGGGGACCTACGAGCAGTACTTC. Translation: CASSQPSAGTYEQYF.

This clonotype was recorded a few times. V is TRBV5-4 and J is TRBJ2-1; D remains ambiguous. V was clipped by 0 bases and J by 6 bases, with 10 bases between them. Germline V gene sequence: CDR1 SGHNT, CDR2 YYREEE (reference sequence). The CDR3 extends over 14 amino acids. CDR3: CASSLGGRSNEQFF. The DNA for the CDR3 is TGTGCCAGCAGCTTGGGAGGACGAAGCAATGAGCAGTTCTTC.

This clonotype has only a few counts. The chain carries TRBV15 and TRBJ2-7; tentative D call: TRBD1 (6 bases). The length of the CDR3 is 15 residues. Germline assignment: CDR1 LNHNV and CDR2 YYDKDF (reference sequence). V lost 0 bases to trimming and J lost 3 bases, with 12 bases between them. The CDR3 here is CATSRDRQANYEQYF. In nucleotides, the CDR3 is TGTGCCACCAGCAGAGACCGACAGGCTAACTACGAGCAGTACTTC.

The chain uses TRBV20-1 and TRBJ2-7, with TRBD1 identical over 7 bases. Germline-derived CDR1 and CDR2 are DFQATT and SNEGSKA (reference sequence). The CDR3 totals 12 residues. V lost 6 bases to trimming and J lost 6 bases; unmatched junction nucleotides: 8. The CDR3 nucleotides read TGCAGTGCCCGACTCACAGGGGTCGAGCAGTACTTC. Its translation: CSARLTGVEQYF.

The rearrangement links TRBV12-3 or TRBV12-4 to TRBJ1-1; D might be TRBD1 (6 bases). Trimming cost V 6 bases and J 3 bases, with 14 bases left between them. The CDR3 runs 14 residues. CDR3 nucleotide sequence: TGTGCCAGCAGCTACAGGGTCCTGGACACTGAAGCTTTCTTT. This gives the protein CASSYRVLDTEAFF.

The CDR3 protein is CASSLSLVQPQHF. The CDR3 region has the DNA TGTGCCAGCAGCTTAAGCTTGGTTCAGCCCCAGCATTTT. V is TRBV7-2 and J is TRBJ1-5; unclear D gene. The germline V gene encodes CDR1 SGHTA and CDR2 FQGNSA. This CDR3 has 13 residues. Trimming stripped 2 bases from V and 6 bases from J, with 8 bases between.

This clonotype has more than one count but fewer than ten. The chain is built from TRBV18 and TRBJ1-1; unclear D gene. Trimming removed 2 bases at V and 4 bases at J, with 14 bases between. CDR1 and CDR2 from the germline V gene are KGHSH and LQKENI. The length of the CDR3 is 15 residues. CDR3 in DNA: TGTGCCAGCTCACCATACACGGGCGGTGGCACTGAAGCTTTCTTT. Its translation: CASSPYTGGGTEAFF. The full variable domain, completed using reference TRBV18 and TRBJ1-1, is NAGVMQNPRHLVRRRGQEARLRCSPMKGHSHVYWYRQLPEEGLKFMVYLQKENIIDESGMPKERFSAEFPKEGPSILRIQQVVRGDSAAYFCASSPYTGGGTEAFFGQGTRLTVV.

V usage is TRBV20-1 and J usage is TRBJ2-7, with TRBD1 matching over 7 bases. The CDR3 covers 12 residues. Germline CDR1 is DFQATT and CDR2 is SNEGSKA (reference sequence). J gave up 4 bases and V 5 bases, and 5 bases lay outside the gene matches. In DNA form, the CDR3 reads TGCAGTGCTCCCCGACAGGGATACGAGCAGTACTTC. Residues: CSAPRQGYEQYF.

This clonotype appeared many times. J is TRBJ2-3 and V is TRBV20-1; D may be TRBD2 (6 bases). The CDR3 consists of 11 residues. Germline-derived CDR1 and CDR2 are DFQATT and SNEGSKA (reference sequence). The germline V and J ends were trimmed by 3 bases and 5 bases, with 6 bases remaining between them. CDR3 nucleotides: TGCAGTGCTAGGGGGGGAGATACGCAGTATTTT. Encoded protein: CSARGGDTQYF.

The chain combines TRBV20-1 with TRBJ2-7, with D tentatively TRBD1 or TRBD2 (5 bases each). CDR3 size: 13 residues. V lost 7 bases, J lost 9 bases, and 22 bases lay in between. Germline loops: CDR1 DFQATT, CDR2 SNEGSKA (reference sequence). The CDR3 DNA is TGCAGTGTCAGTGGGGGTACCCCTCTAACGCAGTACTTC. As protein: CSVSGGTPLTQYF.

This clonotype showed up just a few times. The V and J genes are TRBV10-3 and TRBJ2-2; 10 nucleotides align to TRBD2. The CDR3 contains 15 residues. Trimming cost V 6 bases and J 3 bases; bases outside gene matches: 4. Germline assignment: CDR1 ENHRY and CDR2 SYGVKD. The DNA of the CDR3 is TGTGCCATCAGCGAGCGGGGGGGCGACACCGGGGAGCTGTTTTTT. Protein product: CAISERGGDTGELFF.

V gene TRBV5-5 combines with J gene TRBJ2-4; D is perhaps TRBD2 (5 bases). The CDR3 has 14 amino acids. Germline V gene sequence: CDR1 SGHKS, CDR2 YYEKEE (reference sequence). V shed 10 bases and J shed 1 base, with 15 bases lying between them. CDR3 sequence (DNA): TGTGCCTCCGGGCGGGTTACTGCCAAAAACATTCAGTACTTC. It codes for CASGRVTAKNIQYF.